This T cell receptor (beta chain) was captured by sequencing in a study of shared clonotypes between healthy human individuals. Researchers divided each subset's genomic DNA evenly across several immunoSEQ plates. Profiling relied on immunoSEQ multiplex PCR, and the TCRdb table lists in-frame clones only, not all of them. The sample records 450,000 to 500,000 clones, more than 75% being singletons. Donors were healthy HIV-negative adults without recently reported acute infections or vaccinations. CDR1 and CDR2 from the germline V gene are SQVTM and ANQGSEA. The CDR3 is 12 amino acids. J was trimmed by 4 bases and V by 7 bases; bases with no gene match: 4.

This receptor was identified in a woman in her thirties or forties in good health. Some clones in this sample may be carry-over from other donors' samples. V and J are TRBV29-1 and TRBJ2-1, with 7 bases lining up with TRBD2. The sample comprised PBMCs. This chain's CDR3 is CSGSSGYNEQFF. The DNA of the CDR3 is TGCAGCGGGAGTAGCGGGTACAATGAGCAGTTCTTC.